These 22 T cell receptor beta chains came from one sample sequenced in a study of cytomegalovirus exposure and HLA in healthy donors. Here immunoSEQ multiplex PCR was the method, and the copy in TCRdb shows in-frame clones only, minus some. The sample holds roughly 60,000 clones, about 95% seen once. Sequenced sample: PBMCs. These receptor sequences come from a man between 18 and 29 years old in good health and CMV-seronegative.

The V gene is TRBV19, the J gene TRBJ1-5, with 8 bases identical to TRBD1. CDR3 size: 14 residues. The trim removed 4 bases at V and 2 bases at J, leaving 1 base unmatched. Looked up from germline, CDR1 is LNHDA and CDR2 is SQIVND (reference sequence). CDR3 loop: CASSTGGGNQPQHF. The CDR3 nucleotides read TGTGCCAGTAGTACAGGGGGCGGCAATCAGCCCCAGCATTTT. Complete variable domain (other parts from reference TRBV19 and TRBJ1-5): DGGITQSPKYLFRKEGQNVTLSCEQNLNHDAMYWYRQDPGQGLRLIYYSQIVNDFQKGDIAEGYSVSREKKESFPLTVTSAQKNPTAFYLCASSTGGGNQPQHFGDGTRLSIL.

The J gene is TRBJ2-1, the V gene TRBV7-8, with a weak D call TRBD2 (6 bases). The CDR3 covers 13 residues. Germline values: CDR1 SGHVS, CDR2 FQNEAQ. Trimming pared 2 bases from V and 9 bases from J, leaving 11 bases between. The CDR3 loop reads CASSLIAGGEQFF. CDR3 nucleotides: TGTGCCAGCAGCTTAATAGCCGGGGGTGAGCAGTTCTTC.

The chain uses TRBV28 and TRBJ1-5; D gene unclear. V lost 0 bases and J lost 3, with 9 bases in between. The germline CDR1 and CDR2 sequences are MDHEN and SYDVKM. The CDR3 has 15 residues. The CDR3 loop is CASSLCCAPNQPQHF. CDR3 sequence (DNA): TGTGCCAGCAGTTTATGCTGCGCCCCCAATCAGCCCCAGCATTTT.

This rearrangement joins TRBV5-6 to TRBJ2-2, with TRBD1 as a possible D gene (6 bases). Germline V CDR1 and CDR2: SGHDT, YYEEEE. This CDR3 has 13 amino acids. V was clipped by 7 bases and J by 4 bases, with 11 bases between them. The CDR3 DNA reads TGTGCCAGCTCCAGGGGATCCACCGGGGAGCTGTTTTTT. It codes for CASSRGSTGELFF.

The chain is built from TRBV4-3 and TRBJ2-3, with 12 bases aligning to TRBD2. Trimming took 2 bases from V and 3 from J; bases not matched to a gene: 3. The CDR3 has 16 residues. Germline V gene sequence: CDR1 LGHNA, CDR2 YSLEER. The CDR3 spells CASSQTGTSGTDTQYF. The CDR3 coding sequence is TGCGCCAGCAGCCAAACCGGGACTAGCGGGACAGATACGCAGTATTTT.

The V and J genes are TRBV19 and TRBJ1-1; D gene unclear. The CDR3 covers 14 residues. V was trimmed by 5 bases and J by 1 base, leaving 11 bases between them. Germline assignment: CDR1 LNHDA and CDR2 SQIVND (reference sequence). CDR3 sequence (DNA): TGTGCCAGTAGTCCTAGGGAGGCGAACACTGAAGCTTTCTTT. Amino acid sequence: CASSPREANTEAFF.

The chain joins TRBV6-5 to TRBJ2-3, with TRBD1 as a possible D gene (5 bases). Germline V gene lookup returns CDR1 MNHEY and CDR2 SVGAGI. The germline V and J ends were trimmed by 0 bases and 1 base, with 11 bases remaining between them. This CDR3 comprises 16 residues. The CDR3 is CASSYSEQGGTDTQYF. As DNA, the CDR3 is TGTGCCAGCAGTTACTCCGAGCAAGGGGGCACAGATACGCAGTATTTT.

The chain uses TRBV6-6 and TRBJ2-1, with D perhaps TRBD2 (6 bases). Per the germline V gene, CDR1 is MNHNY and CDR2 is SVGAGI (reference sequence). There are 16 residues in the CDR3. Trimming took off 6 bases at V and 3 bases at J, with 18 bases between the two ends. The chain's CDR3 is CASSSRGSGFYNEQFF. The CDR3 DNA follows: TGTGCCAGCAGCTCCCGCGGTAGCGGATTCTACAATGAGCAGTTCTTC.

This chain uses TRBV27 with TRBJ1-1, with 7 bases matching TRBD1. The CDR3 contains 16 residues. Germline values: CDR1 MNHEY, CDR2 SMNVEV (reference sequence). Trimming cost V 2 bases and J 0 bases; bases outside gene matches: 6. The CDR3 sequence is CASSLRTGDMNTEAFF. CDR3 in DNA: TGTGCCAGCAGTTTACGGACAGGAGATATGAACACTGAAGCTTTCTTT.

The V call is TRBV2, the J call TRBJ2-7, with 8 bases lining up with TRBD2. The junction had 6 bases not matched to a gene; V was cut back by 5 bases and J by 0 bases. Per the germline V gene, CDR1 is SNHLY and CDR2 is FYNNEI. CDR3 length: 15 residues. The CDR3 protein is CASSPERGSSYEQYF. The DNA for the CDR3 is TGTGCCAGCAGTCCCGAGCGGGGGAGCTCCTACGAGCAGTACTTC.

This chain uses TRBV2 with TRBJ2-1, with D tentatively TRBD1 (6 bases). Trimming removed 3 bases at V and 7 bases at J, with 16 bases between. Germline V gene sequence: CDR1 SNHLY, CDR2 FYNNEI. This CDR3 region has 15 residues. CDR3: CASSEGALLINEQFF. CDR3 nucleotide sequence: TGTGCCAGCAGTGAGGGGGCTTTATTGATAAATGAGCAGTTCTTC.

The genes are TRBV7-2 and TRBJ2-7; TRBD2 is a possible D gene (6 bases). This CDR3 contains 12 residues. Germline V gene sequence: CDR1 SGHTA, CDR2 FQGNSA. V lost 1 base to trimming and J lost 12 bases, with 13 bases between them. The CDR3 DNA is TGTGCCAGCAGCTTAGTGGGGACTCCAGGGTACTTC. Translated: CASSLVGTPGYF.

The V gene is TRBV5-4, the J gene TRBJ2-5; tentatively, D is TRBD2 (6 bases). CDR1 is SGHNT, CDR2 YYREEE, per germline (reference sequence). Trimming removed 1 base at V and 5 bases at J, with 18 bases between. The CDR3 has 16 amino acids. This chain's CDR3 is CASSLFGGGVLETQYF. The CDR3 DNA reads as TGTGCCAGCAGCTTGTTCGGGGGAGGAGTATTGGAGACCCAGTACTTC.

The rearrangement uses TRBV25-1 and TRBJ2-7; perhaps TRBD1 as D (6 bases). Germline values: CDR1 MGHDK, CDR2 SYGVNS. Trimming shortened V by 5 bases and J by 6 bases, and 8 bases separated the two germline ends. This CDR3 is 11 amino acids long. In DNA, the CDR3 is TGTGCCAGCAGTACAGGGCGCGAGCAGTACTTC. It is translated as CASSTGREQYF.

This clone was recorded once. The genes are TRBV19 and TRBJ1-5; 10 bases are shared with TRBD1. CDR3 size: 16 residues. With V trimmed by 4 bases and J by 3 bases, 6 bases remained unmatched. Germline CDR1 is LNHDA and CDR2 is SQIVND (reference sequence). The CDR3 region is CASSNRGQGYNQPQHF. Written as DNA, the CDR3 is TGTGCCAGTAGTAACCGGGGACAGGGGTACAATCAGCCCCAGCATTTT.

The chain has TRBV5-6 and TRBJ2-1; 8 nucleotides match TRBD2. This CDR3 contains 15 residues. V shed 0 bases and J 7 bases; nucleotides not matched to a gene: 6. Germline loops: CDR1 SGHDT, CDR2 YYEEEE. DNA for the CDR3: TGTGCCAGCAGCTTGGTGACTAGCGACGAGAATGAGCAGTTCTTC. It is translated as CASSLVTSDENEQFF. Full variable domain (missing parts from reference TRBV5-6 and TRBJ2-1): DAGVTQSPTHLIKTRGQQVTLRCSPKSGHDTVSWYQQALGQGPQFIFQYYEEEERQRGNFPDRFSGHQFPNYSSELNVNALLLGDSALYLCASSLVTSDENEQFFGPGTRLTVL.

The chain uses TRBV27 and TRBJ2-1, with TRBD1 matching 8 bases. V trimming: 1 base; J trimming: 8 bases; junction bases outside the gene matches: 4. From germline, CDR1 is MNHEY and CDR2 SMNVEV (reference sequence). The CDR3 runs 14 residues. The CDR3 region is CASSLYQGADEQFF. CDR3 bases: TGTGCCAGCAGTTTATATCAGGGGGCGGATGAGCAGTTCTTC.

This chain joins TRBV4-1 and TRBJ1-1, with 7 bases identical to TRBD1. The germline V gene has CDR1 MGHRA and CDR2 YSYEKL. V dropped 4 bases and J dropped 8; count of bases not matched to a gene: 10. This CDR3 region has 14 residues. Here the CDR3 reads CASSPEDRPLEAFF. The DNA for the CDR3 is TGCGCCAGCAGCCCAGAGGACAGGCCGCTCGAAGCTTTCTTT.

The V gene is TRBV5-8, the J gene TRBJ1-4, with D perhaps matching TRBD1 (6 bases). V gave up 3 bases and J gave up 3 bases, with 15 bases separating them. The CDR3 spans 16 residues. CDR1 is SGHTS, CDR2 YDEGEE, per germline. Here the CDR3 DNA reads TGTGCCAGCAGCTCCGGACAGAAGTACCCTAATGAAAAACTGTTTTTT. Protein product: CASSSGQKYPNEKLFF.

J is TRBJ2-3 and V is TRBV5-1; weak D call: TRBD1 (6 bases). The CDR3 totals 15 residues. Germline V CDR1 and CDR2: SGHRS, YFSETQ. V was clipped by 0 bases and J by 4 bases, with 12 bases between them. The CDR3 DNA sequence: TGCGCCAGCAGCTTGGCCACAGGGCTTGCAGATACGCAGTATTTT. Its protein product is CASSLATGLADTQYF.

The chain employs TRBV11-3 and TRBJ2-1; TRBD2 matches at 16 bases. Losses at the gene ends were 3 bases for V and 7 bases for J; bases not matched to a gene: 9. Germline V gene data show CDR1 as SGHNT and CDR2 as YENEEA. This CDR3 has 18 residues. CDR3 sequence reads: CASSFGGLAGGPHNEQFF. The CDR3 region has the DNA TGTGCCAGCAGCTTTGGGGGACTAGCGGGAGGGCCCCATAATGAGCAGTTCTTC.

This clone was detected only once. The gene calls are TRBV5-6 and TRBJ2-7; 7 bases are a match to TRBD1. The CDR3 extends over 14 amino acids. V dropped 4 bases and J dropped 2; count of bases not matched to a gene: 6. Germline CDR1 and CDR2: SGHDT and YYEEEE. Here the CDR3 reads CASSVAQGTYEQYF. DNA of the CDR3: TGTGCCAGCAGCGTTGCACAGGGGACCTACGAGCAGTACTTC.